The clone carrying this T cell receptor beta chain has ten or more counts. Clinicians diagnosed patients from clinical symptoms, serum thyroxine and TRAb, thyroid ultrasound and orbital computed tomography. The data belong to a study of T cells in Graves' hyperthyroidism and ophthalmopathy. RNA transcripts served as the template for amplifying TCR beta CDR3 regions. The TCR CDR3 was amplified in a first-round RT-PCR using the HTBI primer set. TCRdb processed the multiplex PCR reads anew with MiXCR; each CDR3 protein has one entry. The sample has about 110,000 distinct CDR3 sequences, roughly 15% seen once. Input material: blood. This sequence was found in a woman aged 45-65 years with Graves' hyperthyroidism.

The CDR3 DNA follows: TGTGCCAGCAGGGACGGAAGCTCTGGAAACACCATATATTTT. It specifies CASRDGSSGNTIYF. This chain uses TRBV2 with TRBJ1-3; no reliable D call. The ends were cut back, 6 bases at V and 0 bases at J, with 9 bases in the middle. The CDR3 spans 14 residues. Germline CDR1 is SNHLY and CDR2 is FYNNEI.